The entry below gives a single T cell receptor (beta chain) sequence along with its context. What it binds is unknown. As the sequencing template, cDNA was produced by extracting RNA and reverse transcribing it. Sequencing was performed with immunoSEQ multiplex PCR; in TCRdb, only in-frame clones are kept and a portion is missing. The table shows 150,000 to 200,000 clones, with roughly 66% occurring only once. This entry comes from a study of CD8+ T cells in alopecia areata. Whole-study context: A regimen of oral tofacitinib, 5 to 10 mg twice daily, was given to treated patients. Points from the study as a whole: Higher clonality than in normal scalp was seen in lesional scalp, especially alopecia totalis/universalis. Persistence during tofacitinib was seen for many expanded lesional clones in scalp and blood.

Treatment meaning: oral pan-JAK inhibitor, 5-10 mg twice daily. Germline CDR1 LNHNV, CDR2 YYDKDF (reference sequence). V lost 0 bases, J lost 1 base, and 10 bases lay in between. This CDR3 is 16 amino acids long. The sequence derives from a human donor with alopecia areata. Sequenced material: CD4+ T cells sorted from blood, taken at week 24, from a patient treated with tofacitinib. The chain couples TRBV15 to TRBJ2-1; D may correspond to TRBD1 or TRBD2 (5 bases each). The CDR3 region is CATSRDGAGSYNEQFF. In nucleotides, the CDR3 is TGTGCCACCAGCAGAGACGGGGCTGGGTCCTACAATGAGCAGTTCTTC.